These T cell receptor beta chains were read from a single sample in a study of blood T cell repertoires in COVID-19. The method was immunoSEQ multiplex PCR; TCRdb's version includes in-frame clones alone and lacks a portion of them. The sample lists about 220,000 clones, around 88% seen once, with 2% to 2.5% in the top ten. What was sequenced was PBMCs or T cells enriched from blood (not recorded which). The receptors shown here come from a woman in her 40s with acute COVID-19. CDR3s include the opening cysteine and the closing phenylalanine or tryptophan. A D gene is named only where the DNA matches it firmly. Size is omitted from some rows. Given values are once, few, many or a class for expanded clones.

>TRBV5-1|.|TRBD1|TRBJ1-2
TGCGCCAGCAGCGCGGGACAGGGGATTAGATATGGCTACACCTTC
CASSAGQGIRYGYTF
>TRBV4-3|once|TRBD1|TRBJ1-6
TGCGCCAGCAGCCAAGTCTCTCCGGGGACAGGGGCACCCCTCCACTTT
CASSQVSPGTGAPLHF
>TRBV6-6|.|.|TRBJ1-5
TGTGCCAGCAGTTACCCTACAGGGAGCAATCAGCCCCAGCATTTT
CASSYPTGSNQPQHF
>TRBV10-3|.|TRBD1|TRBJ2-1
TGTGCCATCAGTGCTGGCGGACAGGTCAATGAGCAGTTCTTC
CAISAGGQVNEQFF
>TRBV6-2/TRBV6-3|.|TRBD2|TRBJ2-4
TGTGCCAGCAGTTATTTGTCTAGCGGAGCCAAAAACATTCAGTACTTC
CASSYLSSGAKNIQYF
>TRBV5-1|once|.|TRBJ1-2
TGCGCCAGCAGCCCTGGTGGCTTAGGAGCCCCTAATGGCTACACCTTC
CASSPGGLGAPNGYTF
>TRBV5-1|.|.|TRBJ2-1
TGCGCCAGCAGCTTGTCGGGTCTTTCCTACAATGAGCAGTTCTTC
CASSLSGLSYNEQFF
>TRBV29-1|.|.|TRBJ1-1
TGCAGCGTGACAGGTAATGAAGGCACTGAAGCTTTCTTT
CSVTGNEGTEAFF
>TRBV7-9|.|.|TRBJ1-1
TGTGCCAGCAGTGGGAGCCCGAGCACTGAAGCTTTCTTT
CASSGSPSTEAFF
>TRBV10-3|.|.|TRBJ1-2
TGTGCCATCAGCGTAGCTCCAGGGCGCTATGGCTACACCTTC
CAISVAPGRYGYTF
>TRBV6-5|.|TRBD1|TRBJ1-2
TGTGCCAGCAGGAGAACAGGGGAGAACTATGGCTACACCTTC
CASRRTGENYGYTF
>TRBV11-3|.|.|TRBJ1-1
TGTGCCAGCAGCCTTTCCCCAGGGGTGAACACTGAAGCTTTCTTT
CASSLSPGVNTEAFF
>TRBV5-1|once|TRBD2|TRBJ2-5
TGCGCCAGCAGTTGGGGACTAGCGGGACAAGAGACCCAGTACTTC
CASSWGLAGQETQYF
>TRBV7-2|.|TRBD1|TRBJ1-2
TGTGCCAGCAGCGGACAGGGGCCCTACGGCTACACCTTC
CASSGQGPYGYTF
>TRBV19|once|TRBD1|TRBJ1-1
TGTGCCACTGAATCCTTGAGAGGCGCGGGACAGCAAAACACTGAAGCTTTCTTT
CATESLRGAGQQNTEAFF
>TRBV6-5|.|TRBD2|TRBJ2-4
TGTGCCAGCAGCTCCGGGGGGGTAAACATTCAGTACTTC
CASSSGGVNIQYF
>TRBV10-2|.|TRBD2|TRBJ2-1
TGCGCCAGCAGTGTAAAGCGGGGGGGCGTGGGGAATGAGCAGTTCTTC
CASSVKRGGVGNEQFF
>TRBV27|.|.|TRBJ2-3
TGTGCCAGCAGTTTAGTGGGGGGTACGCAGTATTTT
CASSLVGGTQYF
>TRBV5-4|.|.|TRBJ2-7
TGTGCCAGCAGCTACAGGGGAGGCTCCTACGAGCAGTACTTC
CASSYRGGSYEQYF
>TRBV5-6|few|.|TRBJ1-6
TGTGCCAGCAGCTTGATCGGGGGTTGGAATTCACCCCTCCACTTT
CASSLIGGWNSPLHF
>TRBV9|.|TRBD1|TRBJ1-5
TGTGCCAGCAGCGTAGGTGAGGGACAGGGCAATCAGCCCCAGCATTTT
CASSVGEGQGNQPQHF
>TRBV11-3|.|.|TRBJ2-4
TGTGCCAGCAGCTTAGATGGCGGGTCCAAAAACATTCAGTACTTC
CASSLDGGSKNIQYF
>TRBV6-1|.|.|TRBJ2-7
TGTGCCAGCAGTGAAGTTCGGAGGGGGGGGAGGGAGCAGTACTTC
CASSEVRRGGREQYF
>TRBV29-1|.|.|TRBJ1-2
TGCAGCGTTGATTCAGAATATGGCTACACCTTC
CSVDSEYGYTF